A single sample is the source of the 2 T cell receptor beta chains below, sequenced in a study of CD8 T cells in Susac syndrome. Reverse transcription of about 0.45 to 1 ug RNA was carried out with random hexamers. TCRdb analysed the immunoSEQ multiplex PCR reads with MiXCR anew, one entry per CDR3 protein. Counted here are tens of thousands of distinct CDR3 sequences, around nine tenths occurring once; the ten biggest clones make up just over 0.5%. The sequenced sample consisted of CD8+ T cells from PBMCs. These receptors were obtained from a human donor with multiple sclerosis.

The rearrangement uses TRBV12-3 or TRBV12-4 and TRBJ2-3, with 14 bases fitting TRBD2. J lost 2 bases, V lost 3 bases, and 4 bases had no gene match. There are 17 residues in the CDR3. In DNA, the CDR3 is TGTGCCAGCAGTTTGGGACTAGCGGGGGCCGACACAGATACGCAGTATTTT. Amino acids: CASSLGLAGADTDTQYF.

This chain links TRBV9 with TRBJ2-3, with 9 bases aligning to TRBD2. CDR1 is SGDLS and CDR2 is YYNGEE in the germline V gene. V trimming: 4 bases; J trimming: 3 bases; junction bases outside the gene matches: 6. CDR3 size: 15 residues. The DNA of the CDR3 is TGTGCCAGCAGCTTAGCGGGAGTTGTGACAGATACGCAGTATTTT. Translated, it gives CASSLAGVVTDTQYF.